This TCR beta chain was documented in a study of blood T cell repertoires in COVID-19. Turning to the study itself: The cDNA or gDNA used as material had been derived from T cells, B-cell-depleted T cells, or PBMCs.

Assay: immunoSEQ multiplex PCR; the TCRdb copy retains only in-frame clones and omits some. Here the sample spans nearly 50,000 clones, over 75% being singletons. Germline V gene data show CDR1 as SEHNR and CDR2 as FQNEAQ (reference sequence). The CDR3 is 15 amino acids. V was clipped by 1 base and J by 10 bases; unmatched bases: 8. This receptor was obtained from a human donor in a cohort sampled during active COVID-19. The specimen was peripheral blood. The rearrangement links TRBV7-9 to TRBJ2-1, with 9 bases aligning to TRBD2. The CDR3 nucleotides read TGTGCCAGCAGCTTAGACGGCGGGAGGGCCATCGAGCAGTTCTTC. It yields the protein CASSLDGGRAIEQFF.